This T cell receptor (beta chain) was documented in a study of CD8 T cells in ankylosing spondylitis (dated by TCRdb to 2016 to 2017). Regarding the complete study: The study profiled T cell receptor beta repertoires in healthy donors and ankylosing spondylitis patients to find disease-linked TCR variants. Peripheral blood was sampled, and synovial fluid was also collected from ankylosing spondylitis patients. In total, the full study cohort was made up of 85 to 140 healthy donors and approximately 24 ankylosing spondylitis patients. Broader findings and caveats from the paper: A CD8+ phenotype was shown by the disease-linked clones, which were found at relatively low frequencies in peripheral blood. According to the report, matched synovial fluid samples from ankylosing spondylitis patients were significantly enriched for the disease-linked clones. Some motif variants were previously reported in synovial fluid and blood of reactive arthritis patients, suggesting common disease-initiation mechanisms. A TCR beta motif made up of several highly homologous amino acid variants appeared to be characteristic of blood from ankylosing spondylitis patients.

CDR3 length: 14 amino acids, cysteine to phenylalanine. The entry retains the CDR3 DNA only, 42 bases that are in frame from base 1. The germline V gene encodes CDR1 MNHNS and CDR2 SASEGT. V ends up 7 bases short and J 5 bases short, with an unmatched junction base count of 4. TCRdb lists the instrument as Illumina HiSeq 2500. Quantitative 5'-RACE with molecular barcodes was the method used to prepare the TCR beta libraries. The authors' pipeline ran thus. To identify disease-linked TCR variants, a new computational method was used, one built on a probabilistic model of VDJ rearrangement. TCRdb's own reprocessing of the public reads used fastp at Q25 and MiXCR and kept productive beta chains. Rows with one shared CDR3 protein collapse into an entry with the most common genes and DNA. The V and J calls follow TCRdb's processing rather than the paper's. The sample table records 800,000 to 900,000 distinct CDR3 sequences; roughly 10% of these occur just once. Clones ranked in the top ten supply 0.51% of the sample.

About this clonotype itself: The specificity of this receptor is unknown. Nothing much larger sits one base from this clone, and base qualities are not available.

Sequencing was performed on blood, either unsorted or a sorted T cell fraction (not recorded which). The rearranged segments are TRBV6-1 and TRBJ2-1, and 11 bases in between align with TRBD2. The sequence was collected from a male donor with ankylosing spondylitis. The CDR3 reads CASKRLAGNNEQFF. The nucleotides read TGTGCCAGCAAGAGACTAGCGGGGAACAATGAGCAGTTCTTC.